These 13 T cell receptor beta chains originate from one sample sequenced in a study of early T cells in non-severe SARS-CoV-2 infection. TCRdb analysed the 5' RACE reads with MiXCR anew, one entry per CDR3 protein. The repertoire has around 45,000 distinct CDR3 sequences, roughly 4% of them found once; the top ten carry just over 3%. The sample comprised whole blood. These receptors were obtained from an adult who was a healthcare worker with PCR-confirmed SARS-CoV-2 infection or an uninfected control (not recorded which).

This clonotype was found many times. CDR3 amino acids: CASSNRDRDQYEQYF. The CDR3 coding sequence is TGTGCCAGCAGCAACCGGGACAGGGATCAATACGAGCAGTACTTC. The chain is built from TRBV21-1 and TRBJ2-7; the table's D call of TRBD1 was not tested on the DNA. TRBV21-1 counts as a pseudogene. The CDR3 sequence is 15 residues long.

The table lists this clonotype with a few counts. CDR3 in DNA: TGTGCCACCATCAGCGGGAGTCTCAACAATGAGCAGTTCTTC. Translating it yields CATISGSLNNEQFF. This chain uses TRBV6-2 or TRBV6-3 with TRBJ2-1, with 8 bases that match TRBD2. The trim removed 10 bases at V and 5 bases at J, leaving 10 bases unmatched. The germline V gene has CDR1 MNHEY and CDR2 SVGEGT. The CDR3 totals 14 residues.

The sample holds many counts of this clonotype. In nucleotides, the CDR3 is TGTGCCAGTTCCGACGGGACAGGGGCGCAATATGGCTACACCTTC. The encoded protein is CASSDGTGAQYGYTF. The V and J genes are TRBV19 and TRBJ1-2; TRBD1 agrees at 10 bases. The CDR3 loop spans 15 amino acids. Looked up from germline, CDR1 is LNHDA and CDR2 is SQIVND (reference sequence). V gave up 8 bases and J gave up 5 bases; unmatched junction bases: 11.

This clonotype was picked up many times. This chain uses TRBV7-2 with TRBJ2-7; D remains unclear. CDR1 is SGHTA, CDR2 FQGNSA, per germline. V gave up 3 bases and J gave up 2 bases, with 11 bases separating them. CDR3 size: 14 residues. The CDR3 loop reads CASSFADGPYEQYF. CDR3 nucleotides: TGTGCCAGCAGCTTCGCAGACGGGCCCTACGAGCAGTACTTC.

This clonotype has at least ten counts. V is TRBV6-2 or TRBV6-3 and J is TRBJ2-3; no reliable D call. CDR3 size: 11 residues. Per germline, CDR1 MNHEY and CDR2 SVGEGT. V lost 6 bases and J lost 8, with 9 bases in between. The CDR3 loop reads CASSPMRTQYF. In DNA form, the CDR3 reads TGTGCCAGCAGCCCAATGCGTACGCAGTATTTT.

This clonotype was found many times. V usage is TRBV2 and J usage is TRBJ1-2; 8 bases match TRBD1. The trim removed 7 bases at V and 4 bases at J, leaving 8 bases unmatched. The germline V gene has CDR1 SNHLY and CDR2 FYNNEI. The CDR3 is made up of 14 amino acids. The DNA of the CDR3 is TGTGCCAGCAACCCTGGACAGGGATTCTATGGCTACACCTTC. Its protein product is CASNPGQGFYGYTF.

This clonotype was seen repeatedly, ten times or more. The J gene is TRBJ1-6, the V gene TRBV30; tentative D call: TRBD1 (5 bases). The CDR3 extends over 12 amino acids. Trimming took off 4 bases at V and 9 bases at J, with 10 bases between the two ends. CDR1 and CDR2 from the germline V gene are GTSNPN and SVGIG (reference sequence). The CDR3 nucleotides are TGTGCCTGGAATACAGGAGGTTCACCCCTCCACTTT. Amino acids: CAWNTGGSPLHF.

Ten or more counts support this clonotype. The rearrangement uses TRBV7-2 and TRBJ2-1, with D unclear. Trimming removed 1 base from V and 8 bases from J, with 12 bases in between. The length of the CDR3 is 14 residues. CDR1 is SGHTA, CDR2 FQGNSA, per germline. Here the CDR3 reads CASSLGARKYEQFF. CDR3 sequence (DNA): TGTGCCAGCAGCTTAGGCGCGCGGAAGTATGAGCAGTTCTTC.

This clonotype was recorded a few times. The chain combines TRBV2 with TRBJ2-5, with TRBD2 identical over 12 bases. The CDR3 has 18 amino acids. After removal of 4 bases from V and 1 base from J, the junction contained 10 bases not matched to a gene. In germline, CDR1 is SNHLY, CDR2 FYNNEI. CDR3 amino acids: CASSGGTSGLIPQETQYF. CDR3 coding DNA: TGTGCCAGCAGTGGTGGGACTAGCGGGCTGATACCCCAAGAGACCCAGTACTTC.

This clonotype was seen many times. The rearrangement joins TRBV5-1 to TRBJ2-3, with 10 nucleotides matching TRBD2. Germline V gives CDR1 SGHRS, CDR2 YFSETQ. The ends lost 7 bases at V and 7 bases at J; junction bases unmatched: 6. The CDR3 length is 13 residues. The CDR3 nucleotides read TGCGCCAGCTCTAGCGGGAGCTTAAATACGCAGTATTTT. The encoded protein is CASSSGSLNTQYF. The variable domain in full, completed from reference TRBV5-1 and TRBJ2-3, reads KAGVTQTPRYLIKTRGQQVTLSCSPISGHRSVSWYQQTPGQGLQFLFEYFSETQRNKGNFPGRFSGRQFSNSRSEMNVSTLELGDSALYLCASSSGSLNTQYFGPGTRLTVL.

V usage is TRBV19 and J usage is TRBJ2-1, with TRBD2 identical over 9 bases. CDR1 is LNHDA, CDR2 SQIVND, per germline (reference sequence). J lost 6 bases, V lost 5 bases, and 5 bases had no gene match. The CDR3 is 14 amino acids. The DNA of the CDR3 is TGTGCCAGTAGTTGGGCTAGCGGGACCAATGAGCAGTTCTTC. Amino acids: CASSWASGTNEQFF.

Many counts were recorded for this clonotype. For the CDR3, the DNA is TGTGCCAGCAGCAGGACTAGCGGAGCGGGGGCCCAAGATACGCAGTATTTT. The encoded protein is CASSRTSGAGAQDTQYF. This chain joins TRBV7-9 and TRBJ2-3, with TRBD2 matching over 10 bases. V was pared by 5 bases and J by 5 bases, with 13 bases of the junction left unmatched. This CDR3 comprises 17 residues. CDR1 SEHNR and CDR2 FQNEAQ come from the germline V gene (reference sequence).

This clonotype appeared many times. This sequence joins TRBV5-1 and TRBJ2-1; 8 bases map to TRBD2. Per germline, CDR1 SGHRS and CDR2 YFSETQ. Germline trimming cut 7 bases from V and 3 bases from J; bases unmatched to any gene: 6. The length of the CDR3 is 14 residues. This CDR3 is CASSGSGGYNEQFF. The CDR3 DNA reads TGCGCCAGCTCAGGCAGCGGGGGCTACAATGAGCAGTTCTTC.